These 21 T cell receptor beta chains came from one sample sequenced in a study of PD-1 blockade in classical Hodgkin lymphoma. Measured with immunoSEQ multiplex PCR; TCRdb has only the in-frame clones, and not every one. The data show nearly 50,000 clones, under 80% seen once. Time point defined: cycle 4 day 1 (C4D1), after more than five weeks of nivolumab. There was relapse after autologous stem cell transplantation in every patient, and there was variation in brentuximab vedotin exposure. The sequences come from peripheral blood mononuclear cells (PBMCs), collected before the fourth cycle of nivolumab. Every receptor here comes from a human donor with classical Hodgkin lymphoma.

This rearrangement joins TRBV12-1 to TRBJ1-5; no DNA check was done on the table's D call, TRBD1. TRBV12-1 is reported as a pseudogene. CDR3 length: 14 residues. Here the CDR3 reads CASSRQGGNQPQHF. In DNA, the CDR3 is TGTGCCAGCAGCAGACAGGGGGGGAATCAGCCCCAGCATTTT.

As for this clone: The sample carries other DNA sequences with the same CDR3. V is TRBV9 and J is TRBJ2-3; tentatively, D is TRBD2 (5 bases). Germline V gene lookup returns CDR1 SGDLS and CDR2 YYNGEE. V shed 3 bases and J shed 1 base, with 9 bases lying between them. This CDR3 has 14 amino acids. The CDR3 bases are TGTGCCAGCAGCGCAAGCGGACGCACAGATACGCAGTATTTT. Protein product: CASSASGRTDTQYF. The full variable domain, its missing parts supplied by reference TRBV9 and TRBJ2-3, is DSGVTQTPKHLITATGQRVTLRCSPRSGDLSVYWYQQSLDQGLQFLIQYYNGEERAKGNILERFSAQQFPDLHSELNLSSLELGDSALYFCASSASGRTDTQYFGPGTRLTVL.

Comments on this clone: The germline gene is not matched at one end of the junction; a read error may be the cause. The chain uses TRBV7-7 and TRBJ2-1; D call uncertain. CDR1 and CDR2 (germline): SSHAT, FNYEAQ (reference sequence). There are 13 residues in the CDR3. The CDR3 region has the DNA TGTGCTAGCAGCTTAGGGTCGCACAATGAGCAGTTCTTC. It encodes CASSLGSHNEQFF.

This chain connects TRBV5-6 to TRBJ1-5, with 8 bases matching TRBD1. This CDR3 has 14 residues. CDR1 SGHDT and CDR2 YYEEEE come from the germline V gene. With V trimmed by 3 bases and J by 4 bases, 3 bases remained unmatched. The CDR3: CASSSRDRNQPQHF. The CDR3 bases are TGTGCCAGCAGCTCCCGGGACAGGAATCAGCCCCAGCATTTT.

The genes are TRBV28 and TRBJ1-2; the D is unclear. Germline values: CDR1 MDHEN, CDR2 SYDVKM. Trimming stripped 5 bases from V and 5 bases from J, with 15 bases between. This CDR3 comprises 14 residues. CDR3 sequence: CASSPDARWYGYTF. In nucleotides, the CDR3 is TGTGCCAGCAGTCCGGACGCCAGGTGGTATGGCTACACCTTC.

The chain employs TRBV27 and TRBJ2-7; 9 bases align to TRBD1. From germline, CDR1 is MNHEY and CDR2 SMNVEV (reference sequence). With V trimmed by 3 bases and J by 0 bases, 0 bases remained unmatched. The CDR3 has 14 amino acids. In DNA, the CDR3 is TGTGCCAGCAGTTTGGACAGGGGCTCCTACGAGCAGTACTTC. It encodes CASSLDRGSYEQYF.

The genes are TRBV7-9 and TRBJ1-5, with no clear D. The CDR3 is made up of 15 amino acids. With 5 bases removed from V and 0 bases from J, the gap between germline ends came to 11 bases. Germline V gene sequence: CDR1 SEHNR, CDR2 FQNEAQ (reference sequence). CDR3: CASSPTQNSNQPQHF. The CDR3 DNA reads TGTGCCAGCAGCCCGACCCAGAATAGCAATCAGCCCCAGCATTTT.

This clone was seen just once. The genes are TRBV5-1 and TRBJ2-5; D may be TRBD2 (5 bases). The CDR3 is 16 residues long. The germline V gene has CDR1 SGHRS and CDR2 YFSETQ. V was pared by 1 base and J by 4 bases, with 17 bases between. The CDR3 reads CASSLHGPGGLETQYF. In DNA form, the CDR3 reads TGCGCCAGCAGCTTGCACGGCCCCGGCGGGTTAGAGACCCAGTACTTC. Filled out from reference TRBV5-1 and TRBJ2-5, the complete variable domain reads KAGVTQTPRYLIKTRGQQVTLSCSPISGHRSVSWYQQTPGQGLQFLFEYFSETQRNKGNFPGRFSGRQFSNSRSEMNVSTLELGDSALYLCASSLHGPGGLETQYFGPGTRLLVL.

This chain joins TRBV4-1 and TRBJ1-5; 7 bases are shared with TRBD1. Germline CDR1 reads MGHRA; CDR2 reads YSYEKL. V lost 3 bases to trimming and J lost 3 bases; unmatched junction nucleotides: 5. The CDR3 extends over 15 amino acids. CDR3 residues: CASSHGDRTNQPQHF. CDR3 DNA sequence: TGCGCCAGCAGCCATGGGGACAGAACCAATCAGCCCCAGCATTTT.

The CDR3 sequence is CASGPKRNTYEQYF. CDR3 DNA: TGTGCCAGCGGACCAAAAAGGAATACCTACGAGCAGTACTTC. This chain links TRBV27 with TRBJ2-7, with D hard to call. The length of the CDR3 is 14 residues. CDR1 and CDR2 from the germline V gene are MNHEY and SMNVEV (reference sequence). Trimming stripped 8 bases from V and 2 bases from J, with 16 bases between.

This clone was picked up one time. The chain has TRBV6-6 and TRBJ1-5; weak D call: TRBD1 (5 bases). Trimming took 0 bases from V and 1 from J, leaving 7 bases between them. This CDR3 region has 15 residues. Germline CDR1 and CDR2: MNHNY and SVGAGI (reference sequence). The CDR3 sequence: CASSYSGDSNQPQHF. Written as DNA, the CDR3 is TGTGCCAGCAGTTACTCCGGGGACAGCAATCAGCCCCAGCATTTT.

The sample holds one count of this clone. The rearrangement joins TRBV19 to TRBJ2-3; no firm D call. Germline lookup yields CDR1 LNHDA and CDR2 SQIVND (reference sequence). Trimming cost V 3 bases and J 0 bases, with 7 bases left between them. CDR3 length: 14 amino acids. CDR3 protein: CASSIVSSTDTQYF. DNA of the CDR3: TGTGCCAGTAGTATTGTATCTAGCACAGATACGCAGTATTTT.

This chain uses TRBV5-1 with TRBJ2-2; D assignment may be TRBD1 or TRBD2 (5 bases each). Trimming removed 4 bases at V and 7 bases at J, with 20 bases between. The CDR3 sequence is 16 residues long. Per the germline V gene, CDR1 is SGHRS and CDR2 is YFSETQ. The CDR3 loop is CASSPGRRPLGGELFF. The CDR3 nucleotides read TGCGCCAGCAGCCCGGGGCGACGCCCCCTCGGCGGGGAGCTGTTTTTT.

The V gene is TRBV28, the J gene TRBJ2-7, with 11 bases matching TRBD1. The CDR3 has 16 amino acids. Germline-derived CDR1 and CDR2 are MDHEN and SYDVKM. V gave up 4 bases and J gave up 7 bases; unmatched junction bases: 12. DNA for the CDR3: TGTGCCAGCAGTTCCTTCTCCCGGGACAGGGGGAAGGAGCAGTACTTC. Protein product: CASSSFSRDRGKEQYF.

The V gene is TRBV20-1, the J gene TRBJ2-3; no clear D. Germline V gene sequence: CDR1 DFQATT, CDR2 SNEGSKA (reference sequence). The CDR3 runs 10 residues. The V end was cut by 6 bases, the J end by 8 bases, with 9 bases between. CDR3 in DNA: TGCAGTGCGTCCACGGGTACGCAGTATTTT. Protein: CSASTGTQYF.

The rearrangement links TRBV7-2 to TRBJ1-1; D is undetermined. From germline, CDR1 is SGHTA and CDR2 FQGNSA. The V and J ends lost 2 bases and 2 bases respectively, with 6 bases between them. The CDR3 has 13 amino acids. As DNA, the CDR3 is TGTGCCAGCAGCTTACTTCCTAACACTGAAGCTTTCTTT. It yields the protein CASSLLPNTEAFF.

This clone is medium-sized within its sample. This rearrangement joins TRBV11-2 to TRBJ2-5; 8 positions match TRBD1. The V and J ends lost 1 base and 13 bases, in that order; junction bases with no gene match: 2. The germline CDR1 and CDR2 sequences are SGHAT and FQNNGV. The CDR3 spans 11 residues. DNA for the CDR3: TGTGCCAGCAGCTTAGGACAGGGGCTGTACTTC. As protein: CASSLGQGLYF.

A few counts support this clone. The J gene is TRBJ1-5, the V gene TRBV5-6; D not resolved. Germline assignment: CDR1 SGHDT and CDR2 YYEEEE. This CDR3 has 13 amino acids. V lost 2 bases and J 3 bases, leaving 6 bases between the germline ends. The CDR3: CASSFSLNQPQHF. The DNA for the CDR3 is TGTGCCAGCAGCTTCAGTCTCAATCAGCCCCAGCATTTT.

The chain has TRBV5-4 and TRBJ2-7; D might be TRBD1 (5 bases). Germline V CDR1 and CDR2: SGHNT, YYREEE (reference sequence). This CDR3 spans 15 amino acids. V was clipped by 0 bases and J by 1 base, with 11 bases between them. The CDR3 region is CASSLEGARSYEQYF. In nucleotides, the CDR3 is TGTGCCAGCAGCTTGGAAGGGGCAAGATCCTACGAGCAGTACTTC. The complete variable domain, with remaining parts taken from reference TRBV5-4 and TRBJ2-7, reads ETGVTQSPTHLIKTRGQQVTLRCSSQSGHNTVSWYQQALGQGPQFIFQYYREEENGRGNFPPRFSGLQFPNYSSELNVNALELDDSALYLCASSLEGARSYEQYFGPGTRLTVT.

V is TRBV13 and J is TRBJ2-1; D unclear. The CDR3 has 12 amino acids. V was cut by 2 bases and J by 8 bases, with 7 bases left in between. Germline V lookup: CDR1 PRHDT, CDR2 FYEKMQ (reference sequence). CDR3 DNA sequence: TGTGCCAGCAGCTTATTGAGGTATGAGCAGTTCTTC. Its protein is CASSLLRYEQFF.

The rearrangement joins TRBV19 to TRBJ1-2; a weak D match, TRBD1 (6 bases). The CDR3 is 16 amino acids. V lost 6 bases and J lost 4, with 21 bases in between. Germline lookup yields CDR1 LNHDA and CDR2 SQIVND (reference sequence). Here the CDR3 DNA reads TGTGCCAGTAGCCCTAGGGGGTTCGCGGAGCTCTATGGCTACACCTTC. This gives the protein CASSPRGFAELYGYTF.